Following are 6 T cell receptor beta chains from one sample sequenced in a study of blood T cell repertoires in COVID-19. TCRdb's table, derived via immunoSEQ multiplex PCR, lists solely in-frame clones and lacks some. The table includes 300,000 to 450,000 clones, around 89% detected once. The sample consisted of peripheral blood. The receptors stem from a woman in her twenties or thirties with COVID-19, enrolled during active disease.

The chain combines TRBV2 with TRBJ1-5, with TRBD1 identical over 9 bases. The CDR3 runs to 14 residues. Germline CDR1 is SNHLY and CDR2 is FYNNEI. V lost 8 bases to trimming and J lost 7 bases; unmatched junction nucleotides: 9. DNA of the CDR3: TGTGCCAGCCGCGCCGGGACAGGGTCCCAGCCCCAGCATTTT. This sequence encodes CASRAGTGSQPQHF.

The CDR3 region is CAIRGVTQGTEAFF. In DNA, the CDR3 is TGTGCCATCCGTGGCGTGACCCAGGGGACTGAAGCTTTCTTT. The chain combines TRBV10-3 with TRBJ1-1; weak D call: TRBD1 (6 bases). Trimming took 8 bases from V and 5 from J, leaving 18 bases between them. The CDR3 is 14 amino acids. Germline-derived CDR1 and CDR2 are ENHRY and SYGVKD.

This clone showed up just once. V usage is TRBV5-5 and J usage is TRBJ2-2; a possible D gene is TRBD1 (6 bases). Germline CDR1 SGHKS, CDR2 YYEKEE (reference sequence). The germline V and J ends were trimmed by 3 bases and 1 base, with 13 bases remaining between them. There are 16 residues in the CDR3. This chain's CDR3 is CASSSGQPWNTGELFF. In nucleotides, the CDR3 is TGTGCCAGCAGCTCCGGACAGCCCTGGAACACCGGGGAGCTGTTTTTT. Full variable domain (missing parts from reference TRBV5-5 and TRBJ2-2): DAGVTQSPTHLIKTRGQQVTLRCSPISGHKSVSWYQQVLGQGPQFIFQYYEKEERGRGNFPDRFSARQFPNYSSELNVNALLLGDSALYLCASSSGQPWNTGELFFGEGSRLTVL.

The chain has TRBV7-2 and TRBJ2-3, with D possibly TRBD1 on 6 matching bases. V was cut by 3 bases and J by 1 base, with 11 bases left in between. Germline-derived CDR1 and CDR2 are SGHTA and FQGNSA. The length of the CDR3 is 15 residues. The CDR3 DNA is TGTGCCAGCAGCTTGAACAGGGTCGGCACAGATACGCAGTATTTT. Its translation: CASSLNRVGTDTQYF.

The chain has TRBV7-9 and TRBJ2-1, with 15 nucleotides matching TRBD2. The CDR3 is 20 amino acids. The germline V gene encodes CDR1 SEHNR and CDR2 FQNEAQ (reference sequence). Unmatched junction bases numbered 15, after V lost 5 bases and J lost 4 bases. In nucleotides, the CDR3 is TGTGCCAGCAGCACCGCACCGGGACTAGCGGGAGGACTTATTTACAATGAGCAGTTCTTC. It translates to CASSTAPGLAGGLIYNEQFF.

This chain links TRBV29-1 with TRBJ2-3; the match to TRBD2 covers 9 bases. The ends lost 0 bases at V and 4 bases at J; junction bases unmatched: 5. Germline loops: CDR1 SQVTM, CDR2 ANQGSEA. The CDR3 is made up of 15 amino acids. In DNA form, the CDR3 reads TGCAGCGTTGAAGAAGCGGGGGGCCCTCCAGATACGCAGTATTTT. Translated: CSVEEAGGPPDTQYF.